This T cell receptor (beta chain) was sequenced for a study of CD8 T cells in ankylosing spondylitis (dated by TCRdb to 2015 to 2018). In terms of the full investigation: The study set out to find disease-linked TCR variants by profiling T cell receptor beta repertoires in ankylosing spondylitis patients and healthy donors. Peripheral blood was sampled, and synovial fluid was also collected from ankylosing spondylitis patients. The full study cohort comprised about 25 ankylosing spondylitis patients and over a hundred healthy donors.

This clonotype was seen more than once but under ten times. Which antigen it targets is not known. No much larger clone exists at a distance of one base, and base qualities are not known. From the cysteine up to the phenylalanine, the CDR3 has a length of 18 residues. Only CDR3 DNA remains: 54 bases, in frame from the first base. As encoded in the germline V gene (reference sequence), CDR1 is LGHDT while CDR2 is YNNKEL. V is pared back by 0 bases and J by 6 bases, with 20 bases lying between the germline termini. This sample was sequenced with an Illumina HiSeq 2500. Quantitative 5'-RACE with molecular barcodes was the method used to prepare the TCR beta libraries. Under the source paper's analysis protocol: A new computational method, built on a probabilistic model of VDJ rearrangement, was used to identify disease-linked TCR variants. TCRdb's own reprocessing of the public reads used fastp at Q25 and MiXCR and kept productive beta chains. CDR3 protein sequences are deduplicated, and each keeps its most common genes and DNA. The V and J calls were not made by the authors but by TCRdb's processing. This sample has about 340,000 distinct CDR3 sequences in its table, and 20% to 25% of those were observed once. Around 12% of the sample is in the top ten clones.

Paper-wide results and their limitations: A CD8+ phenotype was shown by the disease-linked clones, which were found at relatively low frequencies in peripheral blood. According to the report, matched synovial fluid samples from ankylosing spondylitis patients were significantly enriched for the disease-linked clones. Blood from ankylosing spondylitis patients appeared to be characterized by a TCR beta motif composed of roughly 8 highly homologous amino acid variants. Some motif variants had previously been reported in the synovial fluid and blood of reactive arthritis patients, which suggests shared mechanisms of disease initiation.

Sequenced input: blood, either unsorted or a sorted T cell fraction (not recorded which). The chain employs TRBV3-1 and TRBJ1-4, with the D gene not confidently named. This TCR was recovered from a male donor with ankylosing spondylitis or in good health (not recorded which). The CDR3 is CASSQDRGPGMGDEKLFF. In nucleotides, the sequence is TGTGCCAGCAGCCAAGATCGTGGACCGGGGATGGGTGATGAAAAACTGTTTTTT.